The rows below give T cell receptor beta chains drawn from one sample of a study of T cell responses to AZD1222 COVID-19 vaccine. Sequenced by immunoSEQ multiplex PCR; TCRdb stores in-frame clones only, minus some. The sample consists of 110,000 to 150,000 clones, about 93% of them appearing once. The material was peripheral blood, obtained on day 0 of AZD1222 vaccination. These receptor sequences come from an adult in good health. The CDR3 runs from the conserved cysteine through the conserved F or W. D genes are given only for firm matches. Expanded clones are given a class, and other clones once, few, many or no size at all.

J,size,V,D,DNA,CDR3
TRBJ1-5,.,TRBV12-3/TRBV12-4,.,TGTGCCAGCAGCCTGGGGGGACTTCAGCCCCAGCATTTT,CASSLGGLQPQHF
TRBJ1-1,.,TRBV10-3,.,TGTGCCATCGCAACCCTCGGGAACACTGAAGCTTTCTTT,CAIATLGNTEAFF
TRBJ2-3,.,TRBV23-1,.,TGCGCCAGCAGTCGTTCCCCTAGCTACACAGATACGCAGTATTTT,CASSRSPSYTDTQYF
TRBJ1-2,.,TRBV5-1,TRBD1,TGCGCCAGCAGCTTGGAAGCAGGGGGCAAGGCTAACTATGGCTACACCTTC,CASSLEAGGKANYGYTF
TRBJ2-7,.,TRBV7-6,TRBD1,TGTGCCAGCAGCTGGGGACAGGAGTCCTACGAGCAGTACTTC,CASSWGQESYEQYF
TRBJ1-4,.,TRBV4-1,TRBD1,TGCGCCAGCAGCCAACCCCGGGACAGAGGTGAAAAACTGTTTTTT,CASSQPRDRGEKLFF
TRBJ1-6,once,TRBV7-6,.,TGTGCCAGCAGCTTAGACCCGGTTCGTAATTCACCCCTCCACTTT,CASSLDPVRNSPLHF
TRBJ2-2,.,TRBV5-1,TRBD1,TGCGCCAGCAAGAGACAGGGAAACACCGGGGAGCTGTTTTTT,CASKRQGNTGELFF
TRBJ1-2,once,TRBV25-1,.,TGTGCCAGCAGTGAGTACAGGGAGGACTATGGCTACACCTTC,CASSEYREDYGYTF
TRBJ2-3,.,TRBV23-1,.,TGCGCCAGCAGTCAACACCGGGACTCATTACTTAACACAGATACGCAGTATTTT,CASSQHRDSLLNTDTQYF
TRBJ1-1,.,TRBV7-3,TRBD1,TGTGCCACCGGACAGGGACCGAACACTGAAGCTTTCTTT,CATGQGPNTEAFF
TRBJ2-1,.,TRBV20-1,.,TGCAGTGCTAGGGCCCGTTTCGAGCAGTTCTTC,CSARARFEQFF
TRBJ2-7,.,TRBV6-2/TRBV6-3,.,TGTGCCAGCAGTTACCCCTTATTGCAGGGGGGAAGCTCCTACGAGCAGTACTTC,CASSYPLLQGGSSYEQYF
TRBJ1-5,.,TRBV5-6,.,TGTGCCAGCAGCTTGTACAGCTCACCCCCCCAGCATTTT,CASSLYSSPPQHF
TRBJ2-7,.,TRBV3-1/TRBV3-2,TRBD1,TGTGCCAGCCGGGACAGTGGGCTGGAGCAGTACTTC,CASRDSGLEQYF
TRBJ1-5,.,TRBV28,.,TGTGCCAGCAGTTTATCCTTCTACAGGGTTAGGGGTCAGCCCCAGCATTTT,CASSLSFYRVRGQPQHF
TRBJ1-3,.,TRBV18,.,TGTGCCAGCTCACCAAGAACAGGGACTGGAAACACCATATATTTT,CASSPRTGTGNTIYF
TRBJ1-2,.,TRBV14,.,TGTGCCAGCAGCCACTCCAGGACGCCCCTGGGGGGCTACACCTTC,CASSHSRTPLGGYTF
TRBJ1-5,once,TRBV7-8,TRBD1,TGTGCCAGCAGCTTAGATGGGACAGGTGGATTTGGGCAGCCCCAGCATTTT,CASSLDGTGGFGQPQHF
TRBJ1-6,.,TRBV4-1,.,TGCGCCAGCAGCTTACCGACAGGTTATAATTCACCCCTCCACTTT,CASSLPTGYNSPLHF
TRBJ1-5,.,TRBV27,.,TGTGCCAGCAGACAGGGAACCTATCAGCCCCAGCATTTT,CASRQGTYQPQHF
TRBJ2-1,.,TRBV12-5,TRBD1,TGTGCTAGTGGTTCCACCCCCGGGACAGGGTTTGGGCTTGGGAATGAGCAGTTCTTC,CASGSTPGTGFGLGNEQFF
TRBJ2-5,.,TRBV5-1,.,TGCGCCAGCAGCTTGGGACTGGGTTCGCTTCTCCAAGAGACCCAGTACTTC,CASSLGLGSLLQETQYF
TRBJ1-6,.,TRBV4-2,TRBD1,TGTGCCAGCAGCCGTTCCGGGACAGGGGATTCACCCCTCCACTTT,CASSRSGTGDSPLHF
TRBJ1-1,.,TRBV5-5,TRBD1,TGTGCCAGCAGCACGAACAGGGGGCCCGGCACTGAAGCTTTCTTT,CASSTNRGPGTEAFF
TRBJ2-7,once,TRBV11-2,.,TGTGCCAGCAGCTTAGTGGGGTGGGAGTTCACCTACGAGCAGTACTTC,CASSLVGWEFTYEQYF
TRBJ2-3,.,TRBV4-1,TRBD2,TGCGCCAGCAGCCTCTGGACTAGCGGGGGGGGAGATACGCAGTATTTT,CASSLWTSGGGDTQYF